Below, 3 T cell receptor beta chains from the same sample are listed, as sequenced in a study of T-cell reconstitution after alpha-beta-depleted transplantation in children. Unique molecular identifiers tagged the TCRbeta library. TCRdb re-called the PCR reads with MiXCR, one entry per CDR3 protein. The sample lists a few hundred thousand distinct CDR3 sequences; about 24% were seen once. The sample was PBMCs, mostly from graft donor cells, taken 360 days after TCRalphabeta/CD19-depleted stem cell transplant. These receptors were obtained from a female patient between 2 and 10 years old who had a stem cell transplant for congenital amegakaryocytic thrombocytopenia, so the T cells may come from the graft donor.

The rearrangement joins TRBV6-5 to TRBJ2-3, with TRBD2 matching 11 bases. Looked up from germline, CDR1 is MNHEY and CDR2 is SVGAGI. The ends lost 2 bases at V and 0 bases at J; junction bases unmatched: 7. The CDR3 runs 18 residues. The CDR3 protein is CASSYLSASGGSTDTQYF. DNA of the CDR3: TGTGCCAGCAGTTACCTCTCTGCTAGCGGGGGGAGCACAGATACGCAGTATTTT.

The V and J genes are TRBV20-1 and TRBJ2-7; possibly TRBD1 for D (5 bases). With 3 bases removed from V and 5 bases from J, the gap between germline ends came to 14 bases. Germline CDR1 DFQATT, CDR2 SNEGSKA (reference sequence). This CDR3 region has 13 residues. CDR3 loop: CSASHRGLHEQYF. The CDR3 DNA follows: TGCAGTGCTAGTCATAGGGGTCTGCACGAGCAGTACTTC.

This clonotype was observed a handful of times. The chain's CDR3 is CSVLWGVEQYF. In nucleotides, the CDR3 is TGCAGCGTTCTATGGGGGGTCGAGCAGTACTTC. The J gene is TRBJ2-7, the V gene TRBV29-1, with D possibly matching TRBD2 (6 bases). Trimming left V 5 bases short and J 6 bases short, with 11 bases between. Germline V CDR1 and CDR2: SQVTM, ANQGSEA. This CDR3 contains 11 residues.